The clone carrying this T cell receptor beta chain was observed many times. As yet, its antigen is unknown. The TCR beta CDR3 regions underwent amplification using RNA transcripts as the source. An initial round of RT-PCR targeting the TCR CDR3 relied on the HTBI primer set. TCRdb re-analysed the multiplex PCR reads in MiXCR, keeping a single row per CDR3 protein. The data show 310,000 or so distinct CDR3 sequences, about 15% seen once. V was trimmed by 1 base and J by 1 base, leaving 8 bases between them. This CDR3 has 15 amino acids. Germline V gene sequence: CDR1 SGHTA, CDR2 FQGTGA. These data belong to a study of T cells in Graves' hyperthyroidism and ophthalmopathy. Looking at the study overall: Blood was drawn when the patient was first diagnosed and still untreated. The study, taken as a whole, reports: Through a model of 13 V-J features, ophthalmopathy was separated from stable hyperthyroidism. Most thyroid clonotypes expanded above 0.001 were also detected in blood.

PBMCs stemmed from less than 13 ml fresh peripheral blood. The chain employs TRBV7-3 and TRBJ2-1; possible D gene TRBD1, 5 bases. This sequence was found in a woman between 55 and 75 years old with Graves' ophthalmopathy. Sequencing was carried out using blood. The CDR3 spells CASSLSRVSYNEQFF. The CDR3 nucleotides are TGTGCCAGCAGCTTAAGCAGGGTTTCCTACAATGAGCAGTTCTTC. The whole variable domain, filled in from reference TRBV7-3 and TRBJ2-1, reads GAGVSQTPSNKVTEKGKYVELRCDPISGHTALYWYRQSLGQGPEFLIYFQGTGAADDSGLPNDRFFAVRPEGSVSTLKIQRTERGDSAVYLCASSLSRVSYNEQFFGPGTRLTVL.